The 16 T cell receptor beta chains below come from one sample, sequenced in a study of blood T cell repertoires in COVID-19. Here immunoSEQ multiplex PCR was the method, and the copy in TCRdb shows in-frame clones only, minus some. Of roughly 170,000 clones in the sample, 86% were seen once. Sequencing used peripheral blood. The source of these receptors is a man between 65 and 79 years old with active or convalescent COVID-19.

The rearrangement links TRBV7-8 to TRBJ2-1, with 13 bases identical to TRBD2. After removal of 5 bases from V and 4 bases from J, the junction contained 5 bases not matched to a gene. The CDR3 consists of 16 residues. Looked up from germline, CDR1 is SGHVS and CDR2 is FQNEAQ. CDR3 residues: CASSTGLAGPYNEQFF. The CDR3 bases are TGTGCCAGCAGCACGGGACTAGCGGGACCTTACAATGAGCAGTTCTTC.

The chain has TRBV6-2 or TRBV6-3 and TRBJ2-5, with a tentative D call TRBD2 (6 bases). The CDR3 length is 13 residues. The V end lost 6 bases, the J end lost 5 bases, and 13 bases lay between the germline ends. Germline V lookup: CDR1 MNHEY, CDR2 SVGEGT. CDR3 DNA sequence: TGTGCCAGCAGCCCGTTGCGGGGCGAGACCCAGTACTTC. Amino acids: CASSPLRGETQYF.

The chain recombines TRBV7-3 with TRBJ1-1; 8 bases agree with TRBD1. The CDR3 runs to 14 residues. From germline, CDR1 is SGHTA and CDR2 FQGTGA. The V segment lost 7 bases and the J segment 1 base; nucleotides outside the gene matches: 5. CDR3 in DNA: TGTGCCAGCACCGGACAGGGCACGAACACTGAAGCTTTCTTT. The encoded protein is CASTGQGTNTEAFF.

J is TRBJ1-1 and V is TRBV28; 7 bases agree with TRBD1. The CDR3 is 13 residues long. Germline loops: CDR1 MDHEN, CDR2 SYDVKM. The trim removed 4 bases at V and 12 bases at J, leaving 11 bases unmatched. In DNA form, the CDR3 reads TGTGCCAGCAGTTACCGACAGGGAGAGGTGCCTTTCTTT. Amino acids: CASSYRQGEVPFF.

J is TRBJ1-1 and V is TRBV4-3; D is possibly TRBD1 (6 bases). Deletions cut 1 base from V and 1 base from J, with 13 bases between. Germline assignment: CDR1 LGHNA and CDR2 YSLEER. The CDR3 has 16 amino acids. The CDR3 here is CASSQGLGGRNTEAFF. The CDR3 DNA is TGCGCCAGCAGCCAAGGGTTAGGGGGTCGGAACACTGAAGCTTTCTTT.

This clone was seen more than once but under ten times. The chain links TRBV19 to TRBJ2-7; tentatively, D is TRBD1 (6 bases). Trimming took 7 bases from V and 7 from J, leaving 17 bases between them. This CDR3 is 13 amino acids long. Germline CDR1 LNHDA, CDR2 SQIVND (reference sequence). The CDR3: CASTQDSLGEQYF. In nucleotides, the CDR3 is TGTGCCAGTACCCAGGACAGCCTTGGGGAGCAGTACTTC.

In this sample, this clone turned up once. The CDR3 bases are TGCGCCAGCCAGATCTTAGGGAGGGAGAACACTGAAGCTTTCTTT. Translating gives CASQILGRENTEAFF. This chain links TRBV5-1 with TRBJ1-1; no clear D. This CDR3 has 15 residues. Germline V CDR1 and CDR2: SGHRS, YFSETQ. The V and J ends lost 7 bases and 1 base respectively, with 17 bases between them.

The chain combines TRBV11-3 with TRBJ1-1; D remains unclear. Germline loops: CDR1 SGHNT, CDR2 YENEEA. This CDR3 spans 12 amino acids. V lost 3 bases and J lost 7, with 9 bases in between. CDR3 amino acids: CASSFGFGEAFF. The CDR3 DNA is TGTGCCAGCAGCTTCGGGTTTGGTGAAGCTTTCTTT.

The chain uses TRBV7-6 and TRBJ1-5; no definite D call. Germline V gene sequence: CDR1 SGHVS, CDR2 FNYEAQ. V lost 5 bases and J 0 bases, leaving 17 bases between the germline ends. This CDR3 contains 17 residues. The CDR3, as DNA: TGTGCCAGCAGCCCCGAGGCAGCTTTCCCTAGCAATCAGCCCCAGCATTTT. Its translation is CASSPEAAFPSNQPQHF.

The genes are TRBV19 and TRBJ2-3, with 9 bases aligning to TRBD1. Germline V gene data show CDR1 as LNHDA and CDR2 as SQIVND (reference sequence). The CDR3 sequence is 15 residues long. J gave up 2 bases and V 8 bases, and 8 bases lay outside the gene matches. This chain's CDR3 is CASGEGTGLTDTQYF. CDR3 nucleotides: TGTGCCAGTGGGGAGGGGACAGGGCTCACAGATACGCAGTATTTT.

This chain links TRBV7-2 with TRBJ1-4; possible D gene TRBD1, 5 bases. This CDR3 is built from 13 residues. Trimming shortened V by 5 bases and J by 7 bases, and 11 bases separated the two germline ends. Germline values: CDR1 SGHTA, CDR2 FQGNSA. Written as DNA, the CDR3 is TGTGCCAGCAGCGCCAGGGTTGCTGAAAAACTGTTTTTT. Translation gives CASSARVAEKLFF.

The rearrangement joins TRBV6-2 or TRBV6-3 to TRBJ2-2; D possibly corresponds to TRBD2 (7 bases). This CDR3 is 17 amino acids long. The germline V gene encodes CDR1 MNHEY and CDR2 SVGEGT. V was pared by 6 bases and J by 1 base, with 18 bases between. CDR3 coding DNA: TGTGCCAGCAGCCCCCGGGGGGCGGTAATGAACACCGGGGAGCTGTTTTTT. As protein: CASSPRGAVMNTGELFF.

This chain connects TRBV7-9 to TRBJ1-2; a possible D gene is TRBD1 (5 bases). Trimming shortened V by 4 bases and J by 6 bases, and 15 bases separated the two germline ends. This CDR3 contains 14 residues. The germline CDR1 and CDR2 sequences are SEHNR and FQNEAQ (reference sequence). The CDR3 DNA reads TGTGCCAGCAGCTATCTTAAACAGGAAAATGGCTACACCTTC. It translates to CASSYLKQENGYTF.

The V call is TRBV5-1, the J call TRBJ1-1; D might be TRBD1 (5 bases). CDR3 size: 12 residues. The V end lost 0 bases, the J end lost 10 bases, and 10 bases lay between the germline ends. CDR1 and CDR2 from the germline V gene are SGHRS and YFSETQ. CDR3 nucleotides: TGCGCCAGCAGCTTGGAGCGGGGACCAGCTTTCTTT. This codes for CASSLERGPAFF.

V gene TRBV7-3 combines with J gene TRBJ2-1, with 11 bases matching TRBD2. Germline V gives CDR1 SGHTA, CDR2 FQGTGA. The V and J ends lost 5 bases and 0 bases, in that order; junction bases with no gene match: 3. This CDR3 spans 16 amino acids. CDR3 amino acids: CASSDSGGGSYNEQFF. CDR3 nucleotide sequence: TGTGCCAGCAGCGATAGCGGGGGGGGCTCCTACAATGAGCAGTTCTTC.

The V call is TRBV5-1, the J call TRBJ2-1, with a weak D call TRBD2 (5 bases). The length of the CDR3 is 16 residues. CDR1 is SGHRS, CDR2 YFSETQ, per germline. The germline V and J ends were trimmed by 1 base and 2 bases, with 13 bases remaining between them. The CDR3 nucleotides are TGCGCCAGCAGCTTGAATGTTGCGGGTACCTACAATGAGCAGTTCTTC. Translating it yields CASSLNVAGTYNEQFF.